These 15 T cell receptor beta chains were sequenced from one sample in a study of cytomegalovirus exposure and HLA in healthy donors. TCRdb's table, derived via immunoSEQ multiplex PCR, lists solely in-frame clones and lacks some. The sample yields fewer than 200,000 clones, 86% seen once. Sequenced input: PBMCs. The receptors were sampled from a man aged 18 to 29 in good health and CMV-seropositive.

The chain has TRBV5-1 and TRBJ2-1; no firm D call. Germline values: CDR1 SGHRS, CDR2 YFSETQ. The CDR3 is 14 amino acids. V shed 4 bases and J shed 0 bases, with 8 bases lying between them. CDR3 residues: CASSPMASYNEQFF. CDR3 bases: TGCGCCAGCAGCCCCATGGCCTCCTACAATGAGCAGTTCTTC.

The chain employs TRBV15 and TRBJ1-2, with D perhaps matching TRBD1 (6 bases). The V gene lost 4 bases and the J gene lost 5 bases, with 11 bases spanning the gap. Germline V gives CDR1 LNHNV, CDR2 YYDKDF (reference sequence). CDR3 length: 13 amino acids. CDR3 residues: CATSTYQGYGYTF. The CDR3 DNA reads TGTGCCACCAGCACTTACCAGGGGTATGGCTACACCTTC.

This chain joins TRBV29-1 and TRBJ1-2; 8 positions agree with TRBD1. The trim removed 7 bases at V and 3 bases at J, leaving 7 bases unmatched. Germline values: CDR1 SQVTM, CDR2 ANQGSEA. This CDR3 comprises 13 residues. The CDR3 DNA follows: TGCAGCGGCTCCCAGGGGGCGGACTATGGCTACACCTTC. This encodes CSGSQGADYGYTF.

The chain uses TRBV28 and TRBJ2-2; TRBD1 might be the D (6 bases). Trimming cost V 5 bases and J 6 bases, with 16 bases left between them. There are 15 residues in the CDR3. Germline CDR1 and CDR2: MDHEN and SYDVKM. For the CDR3, the DNA is TGTGCCAGCAGTCCAGGGGACCTCGGGGCCGGGGAGCTGTTTTTT. It translates to CASSPGDLGAGELFF. Looking up the rest from reference TRBV28 and TRBJ2-2 gives the full variable domain: DVKVTQSSRYLVKRTGEKVFLECVQDMDHENMFWYRQDPGLGLRLIYFSYDVKMKEKGDIPEGYSVSREKKERFSLILESASTNQTSMYLCASSPGDLGAGELFFGEGSRLTVL.

The chain couples TRBV10-3 to TRBJ1-1; maybe TRBD1 (6 bases). The CDR3 loop spans 14 amino acids. V lost 4 bases to trimming and J lost 11 bases, with 20 bases between them. Germline V CDR1 and CDR2: ENHRY, SYGVKD. In DNA, the CDR3 is TGTGCCATCAGTGGCTACAGGGAATTACATGGGGCTTTCTTT. This translates into CAISGYRELHGAFF.

This clone appeared a single time. The chain joins TRBV5-1 to TRBJ2-7, with a weak D call TRBD1 (5 bases). V lost 1 base, J lost 3 bases, and 17 bases lay in between. This CDR3 is built from 16 residues. Germline lookup yields CDR1 SGHRS and CDR2 YFSETQ. CDR3 loop: CASSLLSDTRFYEQYF. The CDR3 coding sequence is TGCGCCAGCAGCTTGTTGTCGGACACTCGCTTCTACGAGCAGTACTTC. Looking up the rest from reference TRBV5-1 and TRBJ2-7 gives the full variable domain: KAGVTQTPRYLIKTRGQQVTLSCSPISGHRSVSWYQQTPGQGLQFLFEYFSETQRNKGNFPGRFSGRQFSNSRSEMNVSTLELGDSALYLCASSLLSDTRFYEQYFGPGTRLTVT.

V usage is TRBV7-9 and J usage is TRBJ2-3, with TRBD1 identical over 9 bases. CDR1 and CDR2 from the germline V gene are SEHNR and FQNEAQ (reference sequence). This CDR3 region has 13 residues. V trimming: 11 bases; J trimming: 9 bases; junction bases outside the gene matches: 12. CDR3 DNA sequence: TGTGCCGGACTCGAAGGGGACAGGGACACGCAGTATTTT. It is translated as CAGLEGDRDTQYF.

The chain couples TRBV13 to TRBJ2-7, with 14 bases lining up with TRBD2. The CDR3 has 17 residues. Germline V gene data show CDR1 as PRHDT and CDR2 as FYEKMQ (reference sequence). V shed 4 bases and J 2 bases; nucleotides not matched to a gene: 7. CDR3 residues: CASSSGLAGGLTYEQYF. The CDR3 nucleotides read TGTGCCAGCAGCTCCGGACTAGCGGGGGGCTTAACCTACGAGCAGTACTTC. The variable domain in full, completed from reference TRBV13 and TRBJ2-7, reads AAGVIQSPRHLIKEKRETATLKCYPIPRHDTVYWYQQGPGQDPQFLISFYEKMQSDKGSIPDRFSAQQFSDYHSELNMSSLELGDSALYFCASSSGLAGGLTYEQYFGPGTRLTVT.

This chain uses TRBV7-3 with TRBJ2-1; maybe TRBD1 (6 bases). Looked up from germline, CDR1 is SGHTA and CDR2 is FQGTGA. CDR3 length: 13 residues. V was clipped by 2 bases and J by 9 bases, with 11 bases between them. In nucleotides, the CDR3 is TGTGCCAGCAGCTTACAGGGGTTTGGTGAGCAGTTCTTC. Its protein is CASSLQGFGEQFF.

V gene TRBV15 combines with J gene TRBJ2-1; no clear D gene. The CDR3 consists of 15 residues. Germline V gene lookup returns CDR1 LNHNV and CDR2 YYDKDF (reference sequence). Trimming cost V 0 bases and J 4 bases, with 10 bases left between them. CDR3 sequence: CATSREAKSYNEQFF. CDR3 coding DNA: TGTGCCACCAGCAGAGAGGCCAAATCGTACAATGAGCAGTTCTTC.

V gene TRBV19 combines with J gene TRBJ2-1; D is perhaps TRBD1 (6 bases). This CDR3 has 17 amino acids. Trimming took off 6 bases at V and 1 base at J, with 19 bases between the two ends. Germline-derived CDR1 and CDR2 are LNHDA and SQIVND (reference sequence). CDR3 sequence reads: CASRGASRNRSYNEQFF. DNA for the CDR3: TGTGCCAGTAGGGGGGCTTCTCGGAACAGGTCCTACAATGAGCAGTTCTTC.

The CDR3 coding sequence is TGTGCCAGCAGCTCCGGGGGACTAGCGGCCGTCTACGAGCAGTACTTC. It yields the protein CASSSGGLAAVYEQYF. The gene calls are TRBV9 and TRBJ2-7; TRBD2 aligns across 11 bases. After removal of 4 bases from V and 3 bases from J, the junction contained 9 bases not matched to a gene. The CDR3 extends over 16 amino acids. Per the germline V gene, CDR1 is SGDLS and CDR2 is YYNGEE.

The rearrangement uses TRBV29-1 and TRBJ1-1, with unresolved D. The length of the CDR3 is 12 residues. V was trimmed by 5 bases and J by 5 bases, leaving 12 bases between them. Per the germline V gene, CDR1 is SQVTM and CDR2 is ANQGSEA. The CDR3 coding sequence is TGCAGCGTTAAGCGGGATGCGACTGAAGCTTTCTTT. Translation gives CSVKRDATEAFF.

This chain joins TRBV6-5 and TRBJ1-1, with D possibly TRBD1 on 5 matching bases. Trimming removed 0 bases from V and 6 bases from J, with 11 bases in between. This CDR3 contains 14 residues. From germline, CDR1 is MNHEY and CDR2 SVGAGI. The CDR3 is CASSYSITTAEAFF. CDR3 nucleotides: TGTGCCAGCAGTTACTCGATAACGACAGCTGAAGCTTTCTTT.

The chain joins TRBV5-1 to TRBJ2-1; 14 nucleotides align to TRBD2. V was clipped by 3 bases and J by 3 bases; unmatched bases: 5. Germline lookup yields CDR1 SGHRS and CDR2 YFSETQ. CDR3 length: 17 amino acids. The DNA for the CDR3 is TGCGCCAGCAGCTCTGGGACTAGCGGGAGCATCTACAATGAGCAGTTCTTC. Translated: CASSSGTSGSIYNEQFF.